One sample yielded the 21 T cell receptor beta chains listed below, sequenced in a study of T cell responses to AZD1222 COVID-19 vaccine. Using immunoSEQ multiplex PCR, the repertoire was profiled, and TCRdb retains in-frame clones only, with some absent. Among 200,000 to 250,000 clones listed, around 94% were seen once. Sequenced here: peripheral blood, sampled 28 days after the second dose of the MenACWY control vaccine. Receptor source: an adult who received the MenACWY meningococcal vaccine as a control.

This clone was found once. The chain has TRBV7-9 and TRBJ1-2; D possibly corresponds to TRBD1 (5 bases). The CDR3 loop spans 16 amino acids. Between the trimmed V and J ends, which lost 2 bases and 4 bases, there was a span of 17 bases. The germline V gene encodes CDR1 SEHNR and CDR2 FQNEAQ (reference sequence). DNA of the CDR3: TGTGCCAGCAGCTTACCGGCGGGGGTCCCCCGCTATGGCTACACCTTC. Translated: CASSLPAGVPRYGYTF.

The chain couples TRBV7-9 to TRBJ1-2; 9 nucleotides align to TRBD1. The CDR3 consists of 17 residues. Germline V gene sequence: CDR1 SEHNR, CDR2 FQNEAQ (reference sequence). V was pared by 4 bases and J by 5 bases, with 14 bases of the junction left unmatched. The CDR3 sequence is CASSSPWDRASGYGYTF. As DNA, the CDR3 is TGTGCCAGCAGCTCCCCCTGGGACAGGGCTTCCGGATATGGCTACACCTTC.

This chain connects TRBV6-2 or TRBV6-3 to TRBJ1-2; 7 nucleotides align to TRBD1. V shed 4 bases and J 3 bases; nucleotides not matched to a gene: 2. The germline CDR1 and CDR2 sequences are MNHEY and SVGEGT. This CDR3 has 13 amino acids. CDR3 nucleotide sequence: TGTGCCAGCAGTTCCGGGACAGACTATGGCTACACCTTC. Translating it yields CASSSGTDYGYTF.

This sequence joins TRBV5-5 and TRBJ1-2; D not certain. Trimming stripped 3 bases from V and 0 bases from J, with 9 bases between. Germline loops: CDR1 SGHKS, CDR2 YYEKEE (reference sequence). The length of the CDR3 is 14 residues. Here the CDR3 reads CASSSPGTNYGYTF. DNA of the CDR3: TGTGCCAGCAGCTCCCCGGGGACTAACTATGGCTACACCTTC.

This clone was seen a few times. This chain uses TRBV10-3 with TRBJ2-1; tentatively, D is TRBD1 or TRBD2 (5 bases each). The CDR3 has 16 amino acids. Germline values: CDR1 ENHRY, CDR2 SYGVKD. V was cut by 6 bases and J by 8 bases, with 23 bases left in between. Here the CDR3 reads CAIRPPGASLMDEQFF. For the CDR3, the DNA is TGTGCCATCAGGCCTCCCGGGGCTTCCCTTATGGATGAGCAGTTCTTC.

The table lists this clone with a count of one. V is TRBV15 and J is TRBJ2-2; a possible D gene is TRBD1 (5 bases). The CDR3 runs to 17 residues. V was cut by 5 bases and J by 1 base, with 17 bases left in between. Germline V gene data show CDR1 as LNHNV and CDR2 as YYDKDF (reference sequence). The CDR3 DNA reads as TGTGCCACCAGCGGGCCCAGGATAGGACAGAACACCGGGGAGCTGTTTTTT. Translating it yields CATSGPRIGQNTGELFF.

The gene calls are TRBV24-1 and TRBJ1-2, with D perhaps TRBD1 (6 bases). Germline-derived CDR1 and CDR2 are KGHDR and SFDVKD. Deletions cut 1 base from V and 6 bases from J, with 14 bases between. CDR3 length equals 15 residues. The CDR3 nucleotides read TGTGCCACCAGTGATTTAGGTCAGGGGCCCGATGGCTACACCTTC. It encodes CATSDLGQGPDGYTF.

The V call is TRBV28, the J call TRBJ1-1, with TRBD1 matching 7 bases. Germline CDR1 is MDHEN and CDR2 is SYDVKM. CDR3 size: 16 residues. The ends lost 5 bases at V and 3 bases at J; junction bases unmatched: 12. The CDR3 DNA sequence: TGTGCCAGCAGTCAATACTTTACAGGGGTTGACACTGAAGCTTTCTTT. It specifies CASSQYFTGVDTEAFF.

This clone was seen only once. This rearrangement joins TRBV28 to TRBJ2-3, with TRBD1 as a possible D gene (5 bases). V was shortened by 5 bases and J by 0 bases, with 15 bases between the two germline ends. Per the germline V gene, CDR1 is MDHEN and CDR2 is SYDVKM. The CDR3 contains 16 residues. The CDR3 bases are TGTGCCAGCAGTCCAACAGGTGGGGCTAGCACAGATACGCAGTATTTT. This encodes CASSPTGGASTDTQYF.

This chain joins TRBV28 and TRBJ1-5; no reliable D call. The V and J ends lost 6 bases and 6 bases respectively, with 9 bases between them. Germline CDR1 and CDR2: MDHEN and SYDVKM. The CDR3 is made up of 12 amino acids. The CDR3 nucleotides are TGTGCCAGCAGCCGCTCGGGTCAGCCCCAGCATTTT. Translated: CASSRSGQPQHF.

The chain combines TRBV29-1 with TRBJ2-1; 8 positions agree with TRBD1. Germline trimming cut 5 bases from V and 0 bases from J; bases unmatched to any gene: 9. Germline V lookup: CDR1 SQVTM, CDR2 ANQGSEA. This CDR3 is built from 16 residues. The CDR3 spells CSVKGPQGGSYNEQFF. CDR3 DNA: TGCAGCGTTAAGGGACCACAGGGGGGCTCCTACAATGAGCAGTTCTTC.

The chain joins TRBV27 to TRBJ2-1, with TRBD2 identical over 14 bases. V dropped 5 bases and J dropped 7; count of bases not matched to a gene: 4. CDR1 is MNHEY, CDR2 SMNVEV, per germline (reference sequence). This CDR3 is 15 amino acids long. As DNA, the CDR3 is TGTGCCAGCAGTGTGGGACTAGCGGGAGTTAATGAGCAGTTCTTC. It yields the protein CASSVGLAGVNEQFF.

The chain has TRBV11-3 and TRBJ1-5; a possible D gene is TRBD1 (6 bases). From germline, CDR1 is SGHNT and CDR2 YENEEA. Deletions cut 4 bases from V and 0 bases from J, with 16 bases between. The CDR3 contains 17 residues. The CDR3: CASSYPQGGYSNQPQHF. CDR3 nucleotides: TGTGCCAGCAGCTATCCACAGGGAGGCTATAGCAATCAGCCCCAGCATTTT.

The chain uses TRBV28 and TRBJ1-2; TRBD1 aligns across 8 bases. This CDR3 has 16 residues. CDR1 MDHEN and CDR2 SYDVKM come from the germline V gene. The junction had 8 bases not matched to a gene; V was cut back by 2 bases and J by 3 bases. This chain's CDR3 is CASSLAPGQGHYGYTF. CDR3 coding DNA: TGTGCCAGCAGTTTAGCCCCCGGACAGGGCCACTATGGCTACACCTTC.

This chain uses TRBV19 with TRBJ1-2; D is ambiguous. This CDR3 contains 14 residues. Germline loops: CDR1 LNHDA, CDR2 SQIVND (reference sequence). With 2 bases removed from V and 4 bases from J, the gap between germline ends came to 11 bases. DNA for the CDR3: TGTGCCAGTAGTATAAGCGGAGGAAGCTATGGCTACACCTTC. This encodes CASSISGGSYGYTF.

In regard to this clone: This same CDR3 is encoded by further DNA sequences in the sample. The chain joins TRBV18 to TRBJ2-7; D could derive from TRBD1 or TRBD2 (5 bases each). The CDR3 loop spans 12 amino acids. Germline lookup yields CDR1 KGHSH and CDR2 LQKENI. V dropped 5 bases and J dropped 4 bases, with 9 bases sitting between them. In DNA form, the CDR3 reads TGTGCCAGCTCATCGGGACCTTACGAGCAGTACTTC. It translates to CASSSGPYEQYF.

The rearrangement joins TRBV3-1 (or the pseudogene TRBV3-2) to TRBJ2-5, with 8 bases fitting TRBD2. Per the germline V gene, CDR1 is LGHDT and CDR2 is YNNKEL (reference sequence). This CDR3 contains 16 residues. V trimming: 7 bases; J trimming: 1 base; junction bases outside the gene matches: 11. DNA of the CDR3: TGTGCCAGCACGCCTGAGCTTGCGGGGGGCCAAGAGACCCAGTACTTC. Translation: CASTPELAGGQETQYF.

The V gene is TRBV9, the J gene TRBJ1-1; 8 bases are shared with TRBD1. Unmatched junction bases numbered 5, after V lost 4 bases and J lost 0 bases. There are 15 residues in the CDR3. Germline CDR1 SGDLS, CDR2 YYNGEE. CDR3 sequence: CASSRVTGVNTEAFF. The CDR3 DNA reads as TGTGCCAGCAGCAGGGTGACAGGGGTGAACACTGAAGCTTTCTTT.

The J gene is TRBJ2-2, the V gene TRBV7-3; TRBD2 aligns across 9 bases. Germline CDR1 SGHTA, CDR2 FQGTGA. J lost 5 bases, V lost 0 bases, and 7 bases had no gene match. This CDR3 comprises 17 residues. CDR3 sequence: CASSLTGGGRETGELFF. Written as DNA, the CDR3 is TGTGCCAGCAGCTTAACAGGAGGCGGGAGGGAGACCGGGGAGCTGTTTTTT. Full variable domain (remainder filled in from reference TRBV7-3 and TRBJ2-2): GAGVSQTPSNKVTEKGKYVELRCDPISGHTALYWYRQSLGQGPEFLIYFQGTGAADDSGLPNDRFFAVRPEGSVSTLKIQRTERGDSAVYLCASSLTGGGRETGELFFGEGSRLTVL.

DNA for the CDR3: TGTGCCACCAGCAGACTCCAGGGGGCGGGGGATACGCAGTATTTT. This gives the protein CATSRLQGAGDTQYF. The chain links TRBV15 to TRBJ2-3, with 8 bases identical to TRBD1. CDR3 length equals 15 residues. With V trimmed by 2 bases and J by 6 bases, 7 bases remained unmatched. Per germline, CDR1 LNHNV and CDR2 YYDKDF (reference sequence).

The chain carries TRBV5-4 and TRBJ2-5; no clear D. The V end was cut by 6 bases, the J end by 1 base, with 10 bases between. The CDR3 has 13 amino acids. Germline CDR1 and CDR2: SGHNT and YYREEE (reference sequence). The CDR3 coding sequence is TGTGCCAGCACAGTCGGCGGCCAAGAGACCCAGTACTTC. It specifies CASTVGGQETQYF.